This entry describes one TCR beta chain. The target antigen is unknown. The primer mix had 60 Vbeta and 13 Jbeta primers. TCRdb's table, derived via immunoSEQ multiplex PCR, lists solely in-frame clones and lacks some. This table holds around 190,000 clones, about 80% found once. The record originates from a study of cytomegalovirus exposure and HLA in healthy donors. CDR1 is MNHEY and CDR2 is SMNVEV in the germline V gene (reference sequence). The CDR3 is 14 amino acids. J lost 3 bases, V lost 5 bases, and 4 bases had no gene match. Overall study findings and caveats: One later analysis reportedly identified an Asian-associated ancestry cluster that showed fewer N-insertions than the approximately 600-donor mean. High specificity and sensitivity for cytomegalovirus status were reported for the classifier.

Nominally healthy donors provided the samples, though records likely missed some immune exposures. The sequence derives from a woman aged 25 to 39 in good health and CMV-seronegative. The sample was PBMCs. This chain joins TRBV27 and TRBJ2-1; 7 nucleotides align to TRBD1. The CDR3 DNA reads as TGTGCCAGCAGTCACCGGGACAGCTACAATGAGCAGTTCTTC. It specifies CASSHRDSYNEQFF.